Shown below are 10 T cell receptor beta chains from a single sample sequenced in a study of spatial heterogeneity in lung cancer (dated by TCRdb to between 2019 and 2020). Library prep was done by 5' RACE. Sequencing relied on a NextSeq 500. TCRdb reanalyzed the raw reads on its own, using fastp at Q25 for trimming and MiXCR for clone calling, and kept in-frame beta chains. Rows are combined by CDR3 protein, so each entry shows the most common genes and DNA. This sample has roughly 54,000 distinct CDR3 sequences in its table, and about 7.4% of those were observed once. The ten top clones hold about 13% of the sample. The time point label, as the study defines it: sample taken at primary tumor resection. TCR sequencing used whole RNA extracted from tumor and nontumor lung tissue, or from cryopreserved PBMC samples, without cell sorting. This material consisted of PBMCs, taken at surgery. All receptors derive from a female donor with early-stage non-small cell lung cancer.

The chain recombines TRBV10-2 with TRBJ2-1; D might be TRBD1 (6 bases). The CDR3 is made up of 15 amino acids. V dropped 5 bases and J dropped 2 bases, with 13 bases sitting between them. In germline, CDR1 is WSHSY, CDR2 SAAADI. In nucleotides, the CDR3 is TGCGCCAGCAGTCCTAGGGCAGGGGCCTACAATGAGCAGTTCTTC. It translates to CASSPRAGAYNEQFF.

This clonotype was seen at least ten times. The chain links TRBV20-1 to TRBJ2-2; D possibly corresponds to TRBD2 (5 bases). There are 16 residues in the CDR3. Germline lookup yields CDR1 DFQATT and CDR2 SNEGSKA (reference sequence). Trimming shortened V by 3 bases and J by 7 bases, and 21 bases separated the two germline ends. In nucleotides, the CDR3 is TGCAGTGCTAGCCCCCACCCTAGACGGGATGGCGGGGAGCTGTTTTTT. It encodes CSASPHPRRDGGELFF.

This clonotype was observed at least ten times. The genes are TRBV7-2 and TRBJ2-4, with TRBD2 identical over 11 bases. Germline lookup yields CDR1 SGHTA and CDR2 FQGNSA. This CDR3 has 17 amino acids. J gave up 4 bases and V 5 bases, and 10 bases lay outside the gene matches. CDR3 sequence (DNA): TGTGCCAGCAGCCAACCAACTAGCGGGGGAACTAAAAACATTCAGTACTTC. This sequence encodes CASSQPTSGGTKNIQYF.

This clonotype occurred many times. The gene calls are TRBV12-5 and TRBJ1-2, with 7 bases that match TRBD1. The CDR3 has 16 residues. Germline CDR1 is LGHNT and CDR2 is FRNRAP. V gave up 1 base and J gave up 2 bases; unmatched junction bases: 7. CDR3 region: CASGLGTGDGNYGYTF. The CDR3 nucleotides read TGTGCTAGTGGTTTGGGGACAGGAGACGGCAACTATGGCTACACCTTC.

CDR3 amino acids: CAWSVPKTGSRDEQYF. DNA of the CDR3: TGTGCCTGGAGTGTTCCCAAAACCGGGAGCAGGGACGAGCAGTACTTC. This chain connects TRBV30 to TRBJ2-7, with a tentative D call TRBD2 (6 bases). V gave up 0 bases and J gave up 5 bases, with 20 bases separating them. Germline V gene data show CDR1 as GTSNPN and CDR2 as SVGIG (reference sequence). This CDR3 has 16 amino acids.

This clonotype was recorded a few times. CDR3 sequence reads: CASSQGGYQETQYF. CDR3 sequence (DNA): TGTGCCAGCAGCCAAGGGGGGTACCAAGAGACCCAGTACTTC. The gene calls are TRBV6-6 and TRBJ2-5; D may match TRBD1 or TRBD2 (6 bases each). Trimming left V 6 bases short and J 0 bases short, with 11 bases between. The CDR3 loop spans 14 amino acids. In germline, CDR1 is MNHNY, CDR2 SVGAGI (reference sequence).

This clonotype appeared many times. The rearrangement uses TRBV4-2 and TRBJ1-3; D ambiguous. This CDR3 has 15 amino acids. Trimming shortened V by 2 bases and J by 0 bases, and 8 bases separated the two germline ends. CDR1 is LGHNA and CDR2 is YNFKEQ in the germline V gene. CDR3 DNA sequence: TGTGCCAGCAGCCAAACGACTAGCTCTGGAAACACCATATATTTT. Amino acids: CASSQTTSSGNTIYF.

The gene calls are TRBV7-2 and TRBJ1-2; D is unclear. The CDR3 is 12 residues long. From germline, CDR1 is SGHTA and CDR2 FQGNSA. V lost 5 bases and J 4 bases, leaving 8 bases between the germline ends. The CDR3 nucleotides read TGTGCCAGCAGCCCCGAGGTCTATGGCTACACCTTC. This codes for CASSPEVYGYTF.

This clonotype occurred many times. The chain couples TRBV28 to TRBJ1-1; D may be TRBD1 (5 bases). V lost 5 bases and J 7 bases, leaving 14 bases between the germline ends. CDR1 is MDHEN and CDR2 is SYDVKM in the germline V gene. The CDR3 totals 13 residues. CDR3: CASSAGTPGEAFF. CDR3 nucleotide sequence: TGTGCCAGCAGTGCCGGGACCCCTGGTGAAGCTTTCTTT.

The sample holds a few counts of this clonotype. V gene TRBV7-2 combines with J gene TRBJ2-7, with TRBD1 identical over 8 bases. Trimming cost V 5 bases and J 9 bases; bases outside gene matches: 6. Per germline, CDR1 SGHTA and CDR2 FQGNSA. The CDR3 length is 12 residues. CDR3 in DNA: TGTGCCAGCAGCGACCCAGGGGGCCTGCAGTACTTC. Its translation is CASSDPGGLQYF.